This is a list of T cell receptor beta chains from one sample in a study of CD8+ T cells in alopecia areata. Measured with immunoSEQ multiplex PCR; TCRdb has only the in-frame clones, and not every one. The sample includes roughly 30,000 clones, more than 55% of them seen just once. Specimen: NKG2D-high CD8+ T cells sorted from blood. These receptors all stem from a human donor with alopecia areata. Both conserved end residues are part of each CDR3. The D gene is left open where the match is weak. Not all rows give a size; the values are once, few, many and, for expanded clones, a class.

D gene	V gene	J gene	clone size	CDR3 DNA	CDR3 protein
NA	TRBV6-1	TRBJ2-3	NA	TGTGCCAGCAGTGAAGCCCGAAATACGCAGTATTTT	CASSEARNTQYF
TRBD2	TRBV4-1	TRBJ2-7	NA	TGCGCCAGCAGCCCCTTCCTCGGACTAGCGGGTAACTCCTACGAGCAGTACTTC	CASSPFLGLAGNSYEQYF
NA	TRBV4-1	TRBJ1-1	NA	TGCGCCAGCAGCCTACCGGTGAGGGGGAAGACTGAAGCTTTCTTT	CASSLPVRGKTEAFF
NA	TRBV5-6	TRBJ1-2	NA	TGTGCCAGCAGCGGTCGGACGAGGGGTGGCTACACCTTC	CASSGRTRGGYTF
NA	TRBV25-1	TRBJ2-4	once	TGTGCCAGCAGTGATGAAGGCAGGGTAGCACAGTACTTC	CASSDEGRVAQYF
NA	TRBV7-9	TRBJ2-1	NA	TGTGCCAGCAGCCCTATGGGCCACAATGAGCAGTTCTTC	CASSPMGHNEQFF
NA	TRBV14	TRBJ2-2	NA	TGTGCCAGCAGCGGTCTAGATCCATATGCCGGGGAGCTGTTTTTT	CASSGLDPYAGELFF
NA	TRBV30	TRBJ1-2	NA	TGTGCCTGGGGAGAGGGTTTTGGCTACACCTTC	CAWGEGFGYTF
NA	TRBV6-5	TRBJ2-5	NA	TGTGCCAGCAGTTGGTTGGGGGTCCAAGAGACCCAGTACTTC	CASSWLGVQETQYF
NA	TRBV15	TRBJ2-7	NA	TGTGCCACCAGAAGTAAAGAGTCTACCTACGAGCAGTACTTC	CATRSKESTYEQYF
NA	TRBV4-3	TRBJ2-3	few	TGCGCCAGCAGCCAAGTCGTGGGGCCAGATACGCAGTATTTT	CASSQVVGPDTQYF
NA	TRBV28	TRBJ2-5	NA	TGTGCCACATACGGGACGCAAGAGACCCAGTACTTC	CATYGTQETQYF
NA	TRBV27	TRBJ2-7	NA	TGTGCCAGCAGTTTGTGGGGGTCGACCTACGAGCAGTACTTC	CASSLWGSTYEQYF
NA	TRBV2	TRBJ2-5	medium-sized	TGTGCCAGCACGGGACACGGAGAGACCCAGTACTTC	CASTGHGETQYF
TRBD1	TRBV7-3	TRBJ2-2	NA	TGTGCCAGCAGCCAACACCGGACAGGGGACACCGGGGAGCTGTTTTTT	CASSQHRTGDTGELFF
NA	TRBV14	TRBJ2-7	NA	TGTGCCAGCAGCTTTAGCCTCGAGCAGTACTTC	CASSFSLEQYF
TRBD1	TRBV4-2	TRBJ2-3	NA	TGTGCCAGCAGCCAGGGACAGGGGGAAACAGATACGCAGTATTTT	CASSQGQGETDTQYF
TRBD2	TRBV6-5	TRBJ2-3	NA	TGTGCCAGCAGTAGGACTAGCGGGACCACAGATACGCAGTATTTT	CASSRTSGTTDTQYF
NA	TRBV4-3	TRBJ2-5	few	TGCGCCAGCAGCCAAGCGATTGACGGGAAGACCCAGTACTTC	CASSQAIDGKTQYF
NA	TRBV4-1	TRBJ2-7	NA	TGCGCCAGCAGCCAAGGAGGACGGACCTACGAGCAGTACTTC	CASSQGGRTYEQYF
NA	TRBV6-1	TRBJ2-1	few	TGTGCCAGCAGTGAAAACCCCTATAGTAGCCCCTACAATGAGCAGTTCTTC	CASSENPYSSPYNEQFF
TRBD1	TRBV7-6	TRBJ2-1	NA	TGTGCCAGTAGCGCGGGACAGGGGGGCTACAATGAGCAGTTCTTC	CASSAGQGGYNEQFF
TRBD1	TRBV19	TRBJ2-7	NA	TGTGCCAGTAGTACGACAGGGTTCTACGAGCAGTACTTC	CASSTTGFYEQYF
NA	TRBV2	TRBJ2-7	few	TGTGCCAGCAGAGGGGACACCAACTACGAGCAGTACTTC	CASRGDTNYEQYF
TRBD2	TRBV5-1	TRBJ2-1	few	TGCGCCAGCAGCTTGGAAGGGACTAGATACAATGAGCAGTTCTTC	CASSLEGTRYNEQFF
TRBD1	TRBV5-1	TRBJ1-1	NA	TGCGCCAGCAGCTTAACAGGGGTCGGCACTGAAGCTTTCTTT	CASSLTGVGTEAFF
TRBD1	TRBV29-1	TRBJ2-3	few	TGCAGCGTTGGGACCACAGGGGTTTCAGATACGCAGTATTTT	CSVGTTGVSDTQYF
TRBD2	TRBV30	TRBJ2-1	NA	TGTGCCGGCCAACCCCCCTCTAGCGGTTCGGAGCAGTTCTTC	CAGQPPSSGSEQFF